Detailed here is one TCR beta chain. Its matching antigen is unknown. PCR amplification relied on 60 Vbeta primers (plus 13 Jbeta primers). The table came from immunoSEQ multiplex PCR; TCRdb's copy has only in-frame clones and leaves some out. The sample holds about 170,000 clones; around 73% are singletons and the top ten take approximately 5.4%. The sample comes from a study of cytomegalovirus exposure and HLA in healthy donors. The wider study: From HLA-typed donors, an early data release held about 85 million unique TCRs. Broader study findings: For most TCR sequences rarity was the rule, although some public TCRs occurred in many donors. According to a later analysis, donors in an Asian-associated ancestry cluster reportedly had fewer N-insertions than the 666-donor mean. According to an earlier analysis, most TCR beta V segments yielded productive rearrangements about 90% or about 30% of the time.

The germline V gene has CDR1 MNHEY and CDR2 SMNVEV (reference sequence). This CDR3 comprises 14 residues. V lost 5 bases, J lost 3 bases, and 13 bases lay in between. What was sequenced was PBMCs. The chain has TRBV27 and TRBJ1-2, with D possibly being TRBD1 (6 bases). The sequence was obtained from a woman aged 18-29 years in good health and CMV-seropositive. The CDR3 protein is CASSRGGLDYGYTF. The CDR3 coding sequence is TGTGCCAGCAGTAGGGGGGGTTTGGACTATGGCTACACCTTC.